A single sample gave rise to the 5 T cell receptor beta chains below, sequenced in a study of molecular identifiers for immune sequencing clone quantification (dated by TCRdb to 2016 to 2018). Libraries came from PCR. TCRdb shows the sequencer as Illumina HiSeq 4000. TCRdb reanalyzed the raw reads on its own, using fastp at Q25 for trimming and MiXCR for clone calling, and kept in-frame beta chains. Every CDR3 protein is listed once, alongside the most common genes and DNA of its rows. The sample table lists under 600,000 distinct CDR3 sequences, about 21% of them with a count of one. The ten largest clones capture about 0.84% of the sample. Sequences were obtained from naive CD8+ T cells from blood, with Jurkat cell RNA spiked in. Interpreted using the paper, the cell subset or site label stands for: FACS-sorted CD8+CD4-CCR7+CD45RA+ naive T cells. The receptor set was obtained from a human donor in good health. Some libraries in this study had Jurkat cell RNA spiked in.

With respect to this clonotype: This clone may be a read error of a much larger clone one base away. The J gene is TRBJ1-1, the V gene TRBV30, with no clear D. Trimming shortened V by 0 bases and J by 11 bases, and 13 bases separated the two germline ends. This CDR3 contains 12 residues. Germline CDR1 is GTSNPN and CDR2 is SVGIG (reference sequence). The CDR3: CAWSVPTGGAFF. The CDR3 DNA reads as TGTGCCTGGAGTGTACCGACCGGTGGGGCTTTCTTT. The complete variable domain, with remaining parts taken from reference TRBV30 and TRBJ1-1, reads SQTIHQWPATLVQPVGSPLSLECTVEGTSNPNLYWYRQAAGRGLQLLFYSVGIGQISSEVPQNLSASRPQDRQFILSSKKLLLSDSGFYLCAWSVPTGGAFFGQGTRLTVV.

The CDR3 nucleotides read TGTGCCAGCAGCCCAGCGGGGGAGGGTTCCTATGGCTACACCTTC. Its protein product is CASSPAGEGSYGYTF. This chain uses TRBV7-2 with TRBJ1-2, with D possibly being TRBD1 (5 bases). Germline V gene data show CDR1 as SGHTA and CDR2 as FQGNSA. This CDR3 is built from 15 residues. Trimming cost V 5 bases and J 4 bases, with 17 bases left between them.

At least ten counts were recorded for this clonotype. This chain uses TRBV19 with TRBJ1-5; possible D gene TRBD1, 6 bases. CDR1 and CDR2 from the germline V gene are LNHDA and SQIVND (reference sequence). The CDR3 is made up of 16 amino acids. Trimming pared 6 bases from V and 0 bases from J, leaving 15 bases between. The CDR3 spells CASSITTGYSNQPQHF. CDR3 bases: TGTGCCAGTAGCATCACGACAGGTTATAGCAATCAGCCCCAGCATTTT.

This clonotype was seen many times. The chain is built from TRBV7-9 and TRBJ2-7; D gene uncertain. Germline CDR1 SEHNR, CDR2 FQNEAQ (reference sequence). There are 11 residues in the CDR3. V gave up 6 bases and J gave up 4 bases, with 7 bases separating them. CDR3 residues: CASSNGYEQYF. As DNA, the CDR3 is TGTGCCAGCAGTAATGGGTACGAGCAGTACTTC.

Many counts were recorded for this clonotype. The chain is built from TRBV6-1 and TRBJ2-7; D ambiguous. The germline V gene encodes CDR1 MNHNS and CDR2 SASEGT. The CDR3 extends over 11 amino acids. V gave up 8 bases and J gave up 4 bases, with 9 bases separating them. CDR3 in amino acids: CASRTWYEQYF. In DNA, the CDR3 is TGTGCCAGCCGTACGTGGTACGAGCAGTACTTC.